This is a list of T cell receptor beta chains from one sample in a study of beta chain features in type 1 diabetes. The repertoire was sequenced with immunoSEQ multiplex PCR; TCRdb's copy has only in-frame clones and lacks some. Altogether more than 150,000 clones are present, around 10% being singletons, with the ten largest covering roughly 1.9%. The specimen sequenced was central memory CD4+ T cells from blood. The receptors originated from a man aged 18 to 29 in good health. Both conserved end residues are part of each CDR3. The order of the fields is V gene, D gene, clone size, J gene, CDR3 protein, CDR3 DNA. D genes are given only for firm matches. The listing skips clone size in some rows; elsewhere it reads once, few, many or a size class.

v_gene: TRBV30
d_gene: TRBD1
abundance: -
j_gene: TRBJ2-2
CDR3aa: CAWVDRGWAGELFF
CDR3nt: TGTGCCTGGGTAGACAGGGGATGGGCCGGGGAGCTGTTTTTT

v_gene: TRBV4-3
d_gene: TRBD2
abundance: -
j_gene: TRBJ2-1
CDR3aa: CASSPQRLAGDHEQFF
CDR3nt: TGCGCCAGCAGCCCACAAAGACTAGCGGGAGACCATGAGCAGTTCTTC

v_gene: TRBV5-6
d_gene: -
abundance: few
j_gene: TRBJ2-1
CDR3aa: CASSQTAGSYNEQFF
CDR3nt: TGTGCCAGCAGCCAGACAGCGGGCTCCTACAATGAGCAGTTCTTC

v_gene: TRBV6-5
d_gene: -
abundance: few
j_gene: TRBJ2-5
CDR3aa: CASSRSTPQETQYF
CDR3nt: TGTGCCAGCAGTCGTAGTACCCCCCAAGAGACCCAGTACTTC

v_gene: TRBV20-1
d_gene: -
abundance: few
j_gene: TRBJ2-1
CDR3aa: CSASNSLARFF
CDR3nt: TGCAGTGCTAGTAATTCGCTAGCGCGGTTCTTC

v_gene: TRBV28
d_gene: TRBD2
abundance: many
j_gene: TRBJ2-7
CDR3aa: CASSPTGSGGYEQYF
CDR3nt: TGTGCCAGCAGCCCTACAGGGTCGGGAGGGTACGAGCAGTACTTC

v_gene: TRBV7-2
d_gene: -
abundance: few
j_gene: TRBJ2-4
CDR3aa: CASSLDSAKNIQYF
CDR3nt: TGTGCCAGCAGCCTTGACTCAGCCAAAAACATTCAGTACTTC

v_gene: TRBV28
d_gene: -
abundance: -
j_gene: TRBJ2-2
CDR3aa: CASSSDGTGELFF
CDR3nt: TGTGCCAGCAGTTCCGATGGCACCGGGGAGCTGTTTTTT

v_gene: TRBV7-6
d_gene: -
abundance: few
j_gene: TRBJ2-1
CDR3aa: CASSLRPGLNFGEQFF
CDR3nt: TGTGCCAGCAGCTTACGTCCGGGTCTAAACTTCGGTGAGCAGTTCTTC

v_gene: TRBV18
d_gene: -
abundance: -
j_gene: TRBJ2-7
CDR3aa: CASSPGIYEQYF
CDR3nt: TGTGCCAGCTCACCAGGGATCTACGAGCAGTACTTC

v_gene: TRBV6-5
d_gene: TRBD1
abundance: few
j_gene: TRBJ2-7
CDR3aa: CASSQGASSYEQYF
CDR3nt: TGTGCCAGCTCCCAGGGGGCTAGCTCCTACGAGCAGTACTTC

v_gene: TRBV7-2
d_gene: -
abundance: few
j_gene: TRBJ2-1
CDR3aa: CASSSFPSNEQFF
CDR3nt: TGTGCCAGCAGCTCCTTTCCTAGCAATGAGCAGTTCTTC

v_gene: TRBV4-3
d_gene: -
abundance: -
j_gene: TRBJ2-7
CDR3aa: CASSQGLQGTYEQYF
CDR3nt: TGCGCCAGCAGCCAAGGCTTACAGGGAACTTACGAGCAGTACTTC

v_gene: TRBV23-1
d_gene: -
abundance: few
j_gene: TRBJ2-2
CDR3aa: CASKTDRNTGELFF
CDR3nt: TGCGCCAGCAAAACGGACAGGAACACCGGGGAGCTGTTTTTT

v_gene: TRBV4-3
d_gene: TRBD2
abundance: -
j_gene: TRBJ2-1
CDR3aa: CASSQLAGHNEQFF
CDR3nt: TGCGCCAGCAGCCAGTTAGCGGGCCACAATGAGCAGTTCTTC

v_gene: TRBV12-5
d_gene: TRBD2
abundance: -
j_gene: TRBJ2-1
CDR3aa: CASGAGEMYNEQFF
CDR3nt: TGTGCTAGTGGGGCGGGAGAGATGTACAATGAGCAGTTCTTC

v_gene: TRBV7-9
d_gene: -
abundance: -
j_gene: TRBJ1-2
CDR3aa: CASSSPAGTYGYTF
CDR3nt: TGTGCCAGCAGCTCACCGGCCGGCACCTATGGCTACACCTTC

v_gene: TRBV7-2
d_gene: -
abundance: -
j_gene: TRBJ1-1
CDR3aa: CASGRQENTEAFF
CDR3nt: TGTGCCAGCGGACGACAGGAGAACACTGAAGCTTTCTTT

v_gene: TRBV5-1
d_gene: -
abundance: -
j_gene: TRBJ2-7
CDR3aa: CASSLSSSSYEQYF
CDR3nt: TGCGCCAGCAGCTTAAGCTCAAGCTCCTACGAGCAGTACTTC

v_gene: TRBV20-1
d_gene: -
abundance: few
j_gene: TRBJ1-2
CDR3aa: CSARDRGGYTF
CDR3nt: TGCAGTGCTAGAGATCGTGGAGGCTACACCTTC

v_gene: TRBV29-1
d_gene: -
abundance: -
j_gene: TRBJ2-1
CDR3aa: CSVTRGSSYNEQFF
CDR3nt: TGCAGCGTTACCCGGGGGAGCTCCTACAATGAGCAGTTCTTC

v_gene: TRBV7-2
d_gene: TRBD1
abundance: many
j_gene: TRBJ2-3
CDR3aa: CASSLVTRQGADTQYF
CDR3nt: TGTGCCAGCAGCTTAGTGACGAGACAGGGGGCAGATACGCAGTATTTT

v_gene: TRBV29-1
d_gene: -
abundance: -
j_gene: TRBJ2-3
CDR3aa: CSVVGGDTQYF
CDR3nt: TGCAGCGTTGTAGGGGGGGATACGCAGTATTTT

v_gene: TRBV10-3
d_gene: -
abundance: -
j_gene: TRBJ1-1
CDR3aa: CAASQEYTEAFF
CDR3nt: TGTGCCGCTAGTCAGGAATACACTGAAGCTTTCTTT

v_gene: TRBV9
d_gene: -
abundance: few
j_gene: TRBJ1-1
CDR3aa: CASSVRMGTEAFF
CDR3nt: TGTGCCAGCAGCGTAAGAATGGGGACTGAAGCTTTCTTT